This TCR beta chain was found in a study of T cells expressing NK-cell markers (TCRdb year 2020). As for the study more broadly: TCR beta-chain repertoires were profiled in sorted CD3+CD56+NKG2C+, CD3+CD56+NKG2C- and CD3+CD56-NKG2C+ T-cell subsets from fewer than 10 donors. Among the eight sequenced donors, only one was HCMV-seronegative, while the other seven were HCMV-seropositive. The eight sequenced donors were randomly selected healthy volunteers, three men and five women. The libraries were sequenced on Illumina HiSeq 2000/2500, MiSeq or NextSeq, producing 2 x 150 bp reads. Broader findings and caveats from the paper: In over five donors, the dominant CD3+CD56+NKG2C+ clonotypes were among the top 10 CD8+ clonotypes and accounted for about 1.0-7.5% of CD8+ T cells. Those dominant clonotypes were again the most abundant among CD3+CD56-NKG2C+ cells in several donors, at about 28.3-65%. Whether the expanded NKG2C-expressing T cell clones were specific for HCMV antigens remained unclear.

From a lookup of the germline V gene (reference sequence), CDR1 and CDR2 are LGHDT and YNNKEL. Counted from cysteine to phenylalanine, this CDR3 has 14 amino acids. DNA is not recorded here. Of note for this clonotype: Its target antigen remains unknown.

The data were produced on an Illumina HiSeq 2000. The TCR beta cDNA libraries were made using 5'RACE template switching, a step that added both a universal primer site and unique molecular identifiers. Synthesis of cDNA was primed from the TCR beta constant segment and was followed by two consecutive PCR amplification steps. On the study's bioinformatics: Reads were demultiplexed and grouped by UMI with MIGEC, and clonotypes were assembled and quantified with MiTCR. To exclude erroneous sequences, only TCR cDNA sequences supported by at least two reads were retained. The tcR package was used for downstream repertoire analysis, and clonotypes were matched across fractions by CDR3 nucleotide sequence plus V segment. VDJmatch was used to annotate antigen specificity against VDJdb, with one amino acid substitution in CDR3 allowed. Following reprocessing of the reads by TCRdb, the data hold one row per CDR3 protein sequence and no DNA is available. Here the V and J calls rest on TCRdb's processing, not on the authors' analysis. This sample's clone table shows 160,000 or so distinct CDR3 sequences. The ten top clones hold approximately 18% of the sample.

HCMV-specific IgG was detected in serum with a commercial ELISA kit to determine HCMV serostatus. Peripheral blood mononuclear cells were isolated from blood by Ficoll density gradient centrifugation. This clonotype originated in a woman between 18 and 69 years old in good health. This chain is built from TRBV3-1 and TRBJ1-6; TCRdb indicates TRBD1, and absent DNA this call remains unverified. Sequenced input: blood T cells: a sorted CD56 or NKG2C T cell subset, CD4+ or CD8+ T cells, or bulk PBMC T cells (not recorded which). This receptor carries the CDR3 CASSPGQGNSPLHF.